The 3 T cell receptor beta chains below all came from one sample that was sequenced in a study of cytomegalovirus exposure and HLA in healthy donors. Primers for the PCR totalled 60 Vbeta and 13 Jbeta. Assay: immunoSEQ multiplex PCR; the TCRdb copy retains only in-frame clones and omits some. Found here are some 92,000 clones, 65% to 85% of them singletons; the top ten hold 2.5% to 3%. Sample: PBMCs. These receptors all stem from a man aged 25-45 years in good health and CMV-seronegative.

This clone was counted between two and nine times. V usage is TRBV30 and J usage is TRBJ2-7; D remains unclear. Germline lookup yields CDR1 GTSNPN and CDR2 SVGIG (reference sequence). Trimming cost V 0 bases and J 5 bases, with 5 bases left between them. CDR3 length: 11 residues. CDR3 protein: CAWSVYNEQYF. DNA for the CDR3: TGTGCCTGGAGTGTATATAACGAGCAGTACTTC.

The chain couples TRBV9 to TRBJ2-7; 7 bases are shared with TRBD2. Germline V gene data show CDR1 as SGDLS and CDR2 as YYNGEE. With 5 bases clipped from V and 3 bases from J, the junction kept 5 bases outside the gene matches. The CDR3 length is 13 residues. The CDR3 coding sequence is TGTGCCAGCAGTCCGGGCGGGGGCTACGAGCAGTACTTC. The encoded protein is CASSPGGGYEQYF.

The chain recombines TRBV7-9 with TRBJ1-1; D not certain. The ends were cut back, 5 bases at V and 5 bases at J, with 3 bases in the middle. The CDR3 is 10 amino acids. CDR1 and CDR2 (germline): SEHNR, FQNEAQ (reference sequence). The CDR3 nucleotides read TGTGCCAGCAGCCTTACTGAAGCTTTCTTT. Translation: CASSLTEAFF.